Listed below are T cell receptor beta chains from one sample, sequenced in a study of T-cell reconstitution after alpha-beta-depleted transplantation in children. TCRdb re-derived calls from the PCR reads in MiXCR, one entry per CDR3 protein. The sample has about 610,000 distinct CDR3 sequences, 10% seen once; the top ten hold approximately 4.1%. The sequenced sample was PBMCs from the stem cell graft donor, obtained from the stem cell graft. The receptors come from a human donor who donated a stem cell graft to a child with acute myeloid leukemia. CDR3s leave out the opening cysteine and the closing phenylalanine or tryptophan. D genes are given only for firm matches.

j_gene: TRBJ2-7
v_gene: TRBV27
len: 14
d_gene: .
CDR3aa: ASSYGWNSETYEQY

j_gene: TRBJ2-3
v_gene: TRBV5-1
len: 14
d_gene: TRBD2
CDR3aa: ASSHNILADADTQY

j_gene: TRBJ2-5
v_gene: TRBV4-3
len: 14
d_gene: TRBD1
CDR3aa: ASSQNSGQGSETQY

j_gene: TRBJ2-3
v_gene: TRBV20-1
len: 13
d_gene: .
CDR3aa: SASVRQGLTDTQY

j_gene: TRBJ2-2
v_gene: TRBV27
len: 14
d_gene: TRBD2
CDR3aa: ASSYPSGSLPGELF

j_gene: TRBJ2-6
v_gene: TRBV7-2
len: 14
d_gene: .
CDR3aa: ASSWGDGRGANVLT

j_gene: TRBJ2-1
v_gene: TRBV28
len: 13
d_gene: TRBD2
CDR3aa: ASSFGGRGTNEQF

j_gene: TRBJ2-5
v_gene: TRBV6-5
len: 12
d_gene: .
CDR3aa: ASSYGLLQETQY

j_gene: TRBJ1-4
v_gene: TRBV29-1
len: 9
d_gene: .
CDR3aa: SALGQEKLF

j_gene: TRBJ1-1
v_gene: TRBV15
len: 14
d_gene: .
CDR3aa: ATSRGGRQVNTEAF

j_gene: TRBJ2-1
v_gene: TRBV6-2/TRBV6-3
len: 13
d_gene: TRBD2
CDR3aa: ASTELAGGYNEQF